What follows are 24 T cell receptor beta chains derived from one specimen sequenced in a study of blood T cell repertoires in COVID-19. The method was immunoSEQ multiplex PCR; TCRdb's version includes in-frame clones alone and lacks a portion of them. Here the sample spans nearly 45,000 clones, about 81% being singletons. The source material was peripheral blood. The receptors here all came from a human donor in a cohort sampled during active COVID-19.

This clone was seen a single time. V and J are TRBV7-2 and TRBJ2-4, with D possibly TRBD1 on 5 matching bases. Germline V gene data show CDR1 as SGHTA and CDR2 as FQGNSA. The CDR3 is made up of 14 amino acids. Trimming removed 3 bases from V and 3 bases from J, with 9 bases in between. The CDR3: CASSLGQGKNIQYF. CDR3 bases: TGTGCCAGCAGCTTGGGGCAGGGCAAAAACATTCAGTACTTC.

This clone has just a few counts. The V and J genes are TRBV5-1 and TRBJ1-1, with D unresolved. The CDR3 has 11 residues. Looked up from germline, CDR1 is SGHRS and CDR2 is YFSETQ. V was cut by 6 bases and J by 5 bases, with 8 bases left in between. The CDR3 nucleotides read TGCGCCAGCATAGGGAGTACTGAAGCTTTCTTT. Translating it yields CASIGSTEAFF.

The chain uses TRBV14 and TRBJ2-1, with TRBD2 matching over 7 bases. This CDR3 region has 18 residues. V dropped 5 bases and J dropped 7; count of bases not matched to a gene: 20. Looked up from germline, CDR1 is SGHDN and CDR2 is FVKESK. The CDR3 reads CASSRWGGTGKGWNEQFF. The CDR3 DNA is TGTGCCAGCAGCAGGTGGGGGGGTACCGGGAAAGGTTGGAATGAGCAGTTCTTC.

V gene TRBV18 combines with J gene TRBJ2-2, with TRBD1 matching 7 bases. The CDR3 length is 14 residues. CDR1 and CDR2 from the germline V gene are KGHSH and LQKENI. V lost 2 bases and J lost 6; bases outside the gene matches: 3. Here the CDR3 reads CASSPSQGAGELFF. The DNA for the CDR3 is TGTGCCAGCTCACCATCCCAGGGGGCCGGGGAGCTGTTTTTT.

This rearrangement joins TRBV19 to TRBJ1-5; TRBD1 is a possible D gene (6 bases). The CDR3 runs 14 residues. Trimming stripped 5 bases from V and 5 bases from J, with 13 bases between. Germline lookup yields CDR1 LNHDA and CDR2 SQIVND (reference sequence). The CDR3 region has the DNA TGTGCCAGTAGTCCGCCGGGGGGCCATCAGCCCCAGCATTTT. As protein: CASSPPGGHQPQHF.

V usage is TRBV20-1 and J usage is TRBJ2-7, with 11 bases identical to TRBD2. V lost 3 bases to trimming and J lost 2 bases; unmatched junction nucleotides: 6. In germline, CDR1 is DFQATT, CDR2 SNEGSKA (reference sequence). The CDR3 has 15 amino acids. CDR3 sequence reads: CSASLASGGTYEQYF. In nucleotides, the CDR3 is TGCAGTGCTAGTTTGGCTAGCGGGGGGACCTACGAGCAGTACTTC.

The CDR3 DNA sequence: TGCGCCACCAGACAGGGGGCTGAGTACACTGAAGCTTTCTTT. It translates to CATRQGAEYTEAFF. V and J are TRBV5-1 and TRBJ1-1; 10 bases agree with TRBD1. The V gene's germline CDR1 is SGHRS and CDR2 YFSETQ. The ends lost 9 bases at V and 3 bases at J; junction bases unmatched: 8. This CDR3 has 14 residues. Drawing the rest from reference TRBV5-1 and TRBJ1-1, the complete variable domain is KAGVTQTPRYLIKTRGQQVTLSCSPISGHRSVSWYQQTPGQGLQFLFEYFSETQRNKGNFPGRFSGRQFSNSRSEMNVSTLELGDSALYLCATRQGAEYTEAFFGQGTRLTVV.

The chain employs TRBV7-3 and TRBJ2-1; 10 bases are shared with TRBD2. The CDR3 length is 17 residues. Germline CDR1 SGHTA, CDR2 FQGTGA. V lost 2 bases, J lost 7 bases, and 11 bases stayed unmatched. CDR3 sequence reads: CASSLGSAGGPQNEQFF. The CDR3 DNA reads TGTGCCAGCAGCTTAGGGTCAGCGGGGGGGCCTCAGAATGAGCAGTTCTTC.

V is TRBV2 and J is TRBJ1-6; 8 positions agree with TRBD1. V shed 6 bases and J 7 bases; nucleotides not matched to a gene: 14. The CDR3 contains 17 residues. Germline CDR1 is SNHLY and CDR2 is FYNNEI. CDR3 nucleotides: TGTGCCAGCAGCGAATACAAACAGGGGGAGTTAAATTCACCCCTCCACTTT. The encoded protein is CASSEYKQGELNSPLHF.

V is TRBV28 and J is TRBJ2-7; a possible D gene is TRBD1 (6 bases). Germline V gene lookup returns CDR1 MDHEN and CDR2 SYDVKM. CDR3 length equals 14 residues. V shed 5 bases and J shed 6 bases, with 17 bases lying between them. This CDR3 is CASSIDTGTVEQYV. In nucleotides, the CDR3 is TGTGCCAGCAGTATCGATACAGGGACGGTCGAGCAGTACGTC.

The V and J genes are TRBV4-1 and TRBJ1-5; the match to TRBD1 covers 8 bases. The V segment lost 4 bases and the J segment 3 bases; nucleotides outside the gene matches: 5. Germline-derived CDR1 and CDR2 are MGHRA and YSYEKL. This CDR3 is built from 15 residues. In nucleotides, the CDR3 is TGCGCCAGCAGCCCACCGGACAGGGACAATCAGCCCCAGCATTTT. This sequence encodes CASSPPDRDNQPQHF.

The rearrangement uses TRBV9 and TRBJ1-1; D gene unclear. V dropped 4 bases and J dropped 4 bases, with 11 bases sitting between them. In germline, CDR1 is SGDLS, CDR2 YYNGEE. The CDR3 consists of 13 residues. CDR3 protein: CASSPRFATEAFF. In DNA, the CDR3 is TGTGCCAGCAGCCCCAGGTTTGCCACTGAAGCTTTCTTT.

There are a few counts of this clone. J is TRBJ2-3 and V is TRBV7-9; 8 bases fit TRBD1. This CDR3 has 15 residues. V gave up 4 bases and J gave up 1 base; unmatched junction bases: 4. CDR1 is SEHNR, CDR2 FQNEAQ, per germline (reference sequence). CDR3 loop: CASSYLGQGTDTQYF. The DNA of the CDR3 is TGTGCCAGCAGCTACCTGGGACAGGGCACAGATACGCAGTATTTT.

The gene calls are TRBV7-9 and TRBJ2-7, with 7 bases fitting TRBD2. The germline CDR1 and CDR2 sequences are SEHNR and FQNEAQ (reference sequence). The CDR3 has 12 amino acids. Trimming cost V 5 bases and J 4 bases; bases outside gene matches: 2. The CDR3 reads CASSPGGYEQYF. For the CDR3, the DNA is TGTGCCAGCAGCCCCGGGGGGTACGAGCAGTACTTC.

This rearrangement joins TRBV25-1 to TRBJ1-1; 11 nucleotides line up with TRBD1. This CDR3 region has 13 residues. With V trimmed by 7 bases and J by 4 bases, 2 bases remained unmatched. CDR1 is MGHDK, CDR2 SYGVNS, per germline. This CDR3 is CASTGTGGTEAFF. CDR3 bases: TGTGCCAGCACGGGGACAGGGGGCACTGAAGCTTTCTTT.

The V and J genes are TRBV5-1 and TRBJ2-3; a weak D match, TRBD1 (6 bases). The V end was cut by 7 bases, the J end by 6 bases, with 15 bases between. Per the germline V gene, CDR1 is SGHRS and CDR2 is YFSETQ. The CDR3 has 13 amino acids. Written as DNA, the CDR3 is TGCGCCAGCGGTCTGGGGGCGGATGATACGCAGTATTTT. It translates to CASGLGADDTQYF.

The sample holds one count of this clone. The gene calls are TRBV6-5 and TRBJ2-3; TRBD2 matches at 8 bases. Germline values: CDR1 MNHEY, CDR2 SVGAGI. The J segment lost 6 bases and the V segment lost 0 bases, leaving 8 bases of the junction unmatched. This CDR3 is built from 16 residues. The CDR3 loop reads CASSYSPGGPSDTQYF. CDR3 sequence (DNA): TGTGCCAGCAGTTACTCGCCGGGGGGGCCGTCGGATACGCAGTATTTT.

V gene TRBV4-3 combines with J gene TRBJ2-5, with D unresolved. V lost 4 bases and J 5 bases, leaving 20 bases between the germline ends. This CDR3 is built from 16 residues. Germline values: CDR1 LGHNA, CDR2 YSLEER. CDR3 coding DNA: TGCGCCAGCAGCCTAGAGAGTACTCCCACCGGGGAGACCCAGTACTTC. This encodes CASSLESTPTGETQYF.

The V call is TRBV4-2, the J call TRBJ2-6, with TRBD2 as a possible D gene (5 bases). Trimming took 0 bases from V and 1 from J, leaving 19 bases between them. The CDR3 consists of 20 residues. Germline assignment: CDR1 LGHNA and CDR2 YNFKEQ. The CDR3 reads CASSQDSGPGVWSGANVLTF. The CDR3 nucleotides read TGTGCCAGCAGCCAAGATTCCGGCCCCGGGGTCTGGTCTGGGGCCAACGTCCTGACTTTC.

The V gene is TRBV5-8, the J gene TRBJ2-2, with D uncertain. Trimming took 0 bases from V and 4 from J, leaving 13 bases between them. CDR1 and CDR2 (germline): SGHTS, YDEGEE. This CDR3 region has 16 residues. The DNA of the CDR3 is TGTGCCAGCAGCTTGGGGTCCTCGAGGAGCACCGGGGAGCTGTTTTTT. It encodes CASSLGSSRSTGELFF.

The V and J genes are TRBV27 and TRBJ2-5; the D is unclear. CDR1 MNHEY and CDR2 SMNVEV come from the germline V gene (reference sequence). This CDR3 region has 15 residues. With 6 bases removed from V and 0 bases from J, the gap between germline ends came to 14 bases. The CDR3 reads CASSSFSEYQETQYF. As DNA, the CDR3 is TGTGCCAGCAGCTCGTTTTCGGAGTACCAAGAGACCCAGTACTTC.

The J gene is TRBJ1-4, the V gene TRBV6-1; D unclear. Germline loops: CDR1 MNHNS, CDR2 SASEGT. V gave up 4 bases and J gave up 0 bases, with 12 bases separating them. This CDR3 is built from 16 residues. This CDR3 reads CASSGYGLPTNEKLFF. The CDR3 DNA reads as TGTGCCAGCAGTGGGTATGGGCTCCCAACTAATGAAAAACTGTTTTTT.

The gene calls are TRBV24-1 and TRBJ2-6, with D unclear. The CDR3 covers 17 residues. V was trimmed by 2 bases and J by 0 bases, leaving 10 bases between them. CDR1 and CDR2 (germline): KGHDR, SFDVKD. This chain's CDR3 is CATSDSAPGSGANVLTF. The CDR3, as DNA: TGTGCCACCAGTGATTCCGCGCCGGGCTCTGGGGCCAACGTCCTGACTTTC.

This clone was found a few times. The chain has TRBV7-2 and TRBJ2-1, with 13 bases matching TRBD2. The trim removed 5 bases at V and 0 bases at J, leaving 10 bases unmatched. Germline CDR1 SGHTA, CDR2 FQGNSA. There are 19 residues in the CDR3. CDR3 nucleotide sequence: TGTGCCAGCAGCCCCCGGACTAGCGGGGGAATCGCCTCCTACAATGAGCAGTTCTTC. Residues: CASSPRTSGGIASYNEQFF.